The 9 T cell receptor beta chains below were found in one sample sequenced in a study of CXCR3-negative and CXCR3-positive naive CD8 T cells. For these receptors, no antigen is known. Researchers prepared the TRB cDNA libraries using 5' RACE with UMI labels. Following a re-call of the 5' RACE reads, TCRdb has one entry per CDR3 protein and lacks DNA. The sample holds nearly 110,000 distinct CDR3 sequences. Findings and limits, study-wide: Naive cells that were CXCR3-positive had more hydrophobic TRB CDR3s (compared with CXCR3-negative naive cells).

The sequenced sample was naive CXCR3+ CD8+ T cells from blood. Indicated subset: CD45RO-CCR7+CD27+CD95- naive CD8+ T cells expressing CXCR3 (TNR3+). The receptor source for this set is a human donor in good health. Some clones in this sample may be carry-over from other donors' samples.

The V gene is TRBV5-1, the J gene TRBJ2-1; TCRdb's D gene call, TRBD1, goes unchecked for lack of DNA. This CDR3 has 15 amino acids. The germline V gene encodes CDR1 SGHRS and CDR2 YFSETQ. This CDR3 is CASSRTGNDYNEQFF.

This CDR3 is CASRAGIADNTGELFF. The genes are TRBV6-2 or TRBV6-3 and TRBJ2-2; the TCRdb D gene call, TRBD2, has no DNA to confirm it. This CDR3 is 16 amino acids long. Germline assignment: CDR1 MNHEY and CDR2 SVGEGT.

The rearrangement uses TRBV7-9 and TRBJ2-1; TCRdb picks TRBD1, but there is no DNA to check that call. The CDR3 sequence is 13 residues long. Germline CDR1 SEHNR, CDR2 FQNEAQ (reference sequence). CDR3 region: CATLWGQGNEQFF.

This rearrangement joins TRBV28 to TRBJ1-1; lacking DNA, the TRBD1 call made by TCRdb goes unchecked. Germline loops: CDR1 MDHEN, CDR2 SYDVKM. The CDR3 runs to 15 residues. The CDR3 is CASSPHGGFDTEAFF.

The chain recombines TRBV5-1 with TRBJ2-1; TCRdb's D call, TRBD1, is unchecked because there is no DNA. CDR1 SGHRS and CDR2 YFSETQ come from the germline V gene. The CDR3 runs 19 residues. The CDR3 loop reads CASSLLPSFGQGAHNEQFF.

The rearrangement links TRBV7-9 to TRBJ1-1. This CDR3 contains 13 residues. Germline V CDR1 and CDR2: SEHNR, FQNEAQ (reference sequence). The CDR3 here is CASSLAKPGEAFF.

This CDR3 is CSARAPASTDTQYF. This chain connects TRBV20-1 to TRBJ2-3. CDR3 length: 14 amino acids. Germline V gene data show CDR1 as DFQATT and CDR2 as SNEGSKA (reference sequence).

V and J are TRBV30 and TRBJ1-1. The CDR3 has 12 residues. Germline V gives CDR1 GTSNPN, CDR2 SVGIG (reference sequence). The CDR3 sequence: CAWGLTNTEAFF.

J is TRBJ2-5 and V is TRBV28; the D call from TCRdb, TRBD1, cannot be confirmed without DNA. The CDR3 is 14 amino acids. Germline V lookup: CDR1 MDHEN, CDR2 SYDVKM. The CDR3 here is CASSLSRDGETQYF.